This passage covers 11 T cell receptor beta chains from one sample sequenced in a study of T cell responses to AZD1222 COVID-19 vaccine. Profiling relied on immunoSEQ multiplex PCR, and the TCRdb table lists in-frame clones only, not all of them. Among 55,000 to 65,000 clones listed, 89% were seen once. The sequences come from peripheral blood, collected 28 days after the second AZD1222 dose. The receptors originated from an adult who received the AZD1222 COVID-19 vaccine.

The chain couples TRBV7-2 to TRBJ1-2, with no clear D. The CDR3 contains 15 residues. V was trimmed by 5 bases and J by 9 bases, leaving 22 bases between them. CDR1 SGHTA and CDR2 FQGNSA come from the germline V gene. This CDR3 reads CASSRTGSLVFSYTF. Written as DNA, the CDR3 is TGTGCCAGCAGCCGTACCGGGAGTCTGGTTTTCAGCTACACCTTC.

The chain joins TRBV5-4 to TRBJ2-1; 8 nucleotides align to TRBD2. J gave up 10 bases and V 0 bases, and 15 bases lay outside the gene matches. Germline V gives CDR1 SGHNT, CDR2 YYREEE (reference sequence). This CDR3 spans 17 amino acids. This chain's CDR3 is CASSLELSGSRMREQFF. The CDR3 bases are TGTGCCAGCAGCTTGGAGTTGAGCGGGAGTAGGATGAGGGAGCAGTTCTTC.

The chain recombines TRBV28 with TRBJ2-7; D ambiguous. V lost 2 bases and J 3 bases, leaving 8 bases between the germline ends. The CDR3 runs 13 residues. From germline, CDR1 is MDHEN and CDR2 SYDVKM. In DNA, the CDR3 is TGTGCCAGCAGTTTAGGGCAGAGCTACGAGCAGTACTTC. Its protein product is CASSLGQSYEQYF.

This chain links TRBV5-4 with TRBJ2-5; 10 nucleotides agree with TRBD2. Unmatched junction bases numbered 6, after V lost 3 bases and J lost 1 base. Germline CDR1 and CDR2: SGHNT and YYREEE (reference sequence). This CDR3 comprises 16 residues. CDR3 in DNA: TGTGCCAGCAGCTCCCCCGGGACTAGCGCCCAAGAGACCCAGTACTTC. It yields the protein CASSSPGTSAQETQYF.

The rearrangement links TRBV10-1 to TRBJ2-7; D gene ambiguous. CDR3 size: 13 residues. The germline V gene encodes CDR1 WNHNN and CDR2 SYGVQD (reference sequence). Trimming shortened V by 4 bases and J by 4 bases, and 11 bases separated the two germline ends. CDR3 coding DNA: TGCGCCAGCAGTGTAAGTTTTGGTTACGAGCAGTACTTC. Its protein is CASSVSFGYEQYF.

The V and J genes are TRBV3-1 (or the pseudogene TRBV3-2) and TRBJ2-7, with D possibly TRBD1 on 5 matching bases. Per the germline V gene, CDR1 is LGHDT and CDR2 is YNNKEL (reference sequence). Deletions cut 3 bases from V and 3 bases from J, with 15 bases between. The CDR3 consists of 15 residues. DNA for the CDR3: TGTGCCAGCAGCCAGAAGGGGAACAGCATCTACGAGCAGTACTTC. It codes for CASSQKGNSIYEQYF.

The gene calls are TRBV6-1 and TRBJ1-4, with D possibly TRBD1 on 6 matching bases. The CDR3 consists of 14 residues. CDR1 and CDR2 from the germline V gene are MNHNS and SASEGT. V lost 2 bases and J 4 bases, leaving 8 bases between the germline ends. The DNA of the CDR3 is TGTGCCAGCAGTGAACTAGGGGGTAATGAAAAACTGTTTTTT. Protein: CASSELGGNEKLFF.

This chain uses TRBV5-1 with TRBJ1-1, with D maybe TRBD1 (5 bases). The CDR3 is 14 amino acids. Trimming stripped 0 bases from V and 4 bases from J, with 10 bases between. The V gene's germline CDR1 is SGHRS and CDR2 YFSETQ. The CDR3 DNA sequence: TGCGCCAGCAGCTTGGAGGGACGGCCCACTGAAGCTTTCTTT. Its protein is CASSLEGRPTEAFF. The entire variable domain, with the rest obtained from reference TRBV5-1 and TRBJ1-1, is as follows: KAGVTQTPRYLIKTRGQQVTLSCSPISGHRSVSWYQQTPGQGLQFLFEYFSETQRNKGNFPGRFSGRQFSNSRSEMNVSTLELGDSALYLCASSLEGRPTEAFFGQGTRLTVV.

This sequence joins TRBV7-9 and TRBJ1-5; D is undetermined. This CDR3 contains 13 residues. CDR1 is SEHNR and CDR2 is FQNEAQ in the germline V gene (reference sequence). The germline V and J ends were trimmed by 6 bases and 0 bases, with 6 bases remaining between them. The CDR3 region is CASRGSSNQPQHF. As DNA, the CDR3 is TGTGCCAGCAGAGGTAGTAGCAATCAGCCCCAGCATTTT.

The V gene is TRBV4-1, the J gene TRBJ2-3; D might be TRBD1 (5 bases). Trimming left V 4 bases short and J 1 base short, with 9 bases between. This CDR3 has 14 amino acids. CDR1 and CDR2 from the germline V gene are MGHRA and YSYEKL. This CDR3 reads CASSREGGTDTQYF. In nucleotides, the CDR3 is TGCGCCAGCAGCCGAGAAGGGGGCACAGATACGCAGTATTTT.

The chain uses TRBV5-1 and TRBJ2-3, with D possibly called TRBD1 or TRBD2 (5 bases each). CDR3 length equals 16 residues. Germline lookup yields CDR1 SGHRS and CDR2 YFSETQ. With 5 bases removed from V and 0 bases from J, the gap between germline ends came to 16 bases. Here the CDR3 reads CASRGGAGQSTDTQYF. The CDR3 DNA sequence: TGCGCCAGCAGAGGTGGGGCGGGTCAGAGCACAGATACGCAGTATTTT.